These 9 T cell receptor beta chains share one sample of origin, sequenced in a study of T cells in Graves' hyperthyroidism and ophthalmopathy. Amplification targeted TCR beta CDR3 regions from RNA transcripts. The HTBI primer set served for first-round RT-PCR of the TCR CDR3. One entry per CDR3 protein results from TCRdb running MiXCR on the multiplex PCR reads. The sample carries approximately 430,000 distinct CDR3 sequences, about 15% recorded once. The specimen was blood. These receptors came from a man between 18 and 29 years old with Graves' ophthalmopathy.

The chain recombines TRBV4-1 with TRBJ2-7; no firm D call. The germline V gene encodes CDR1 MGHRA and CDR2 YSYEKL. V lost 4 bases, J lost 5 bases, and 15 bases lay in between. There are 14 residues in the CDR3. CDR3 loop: CASSPVGPPHEQYF. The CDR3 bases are TGCGCCAGCAGCCCGGTCGGCCCTCCCCACGAGCAGTACTTC.

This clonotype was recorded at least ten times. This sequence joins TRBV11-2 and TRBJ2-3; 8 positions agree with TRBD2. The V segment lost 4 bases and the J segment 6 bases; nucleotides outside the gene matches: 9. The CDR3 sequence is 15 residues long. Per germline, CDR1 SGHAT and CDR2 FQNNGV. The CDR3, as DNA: TGTGCCAGCAGCTCCAGCGGGAGCCACGGGGATACGCAGTATTTT. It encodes CASSSSGSHGDTQYF.

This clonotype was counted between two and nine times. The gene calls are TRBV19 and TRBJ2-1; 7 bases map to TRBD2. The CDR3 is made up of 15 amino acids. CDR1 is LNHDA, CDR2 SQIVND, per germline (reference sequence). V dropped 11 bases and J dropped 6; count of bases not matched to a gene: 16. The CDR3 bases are TGTGCCCTTATCTACGGGAGGCCTTTTTCCAATGAGCAGTTCTTC. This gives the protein CALIYGRPFSNEQFF.

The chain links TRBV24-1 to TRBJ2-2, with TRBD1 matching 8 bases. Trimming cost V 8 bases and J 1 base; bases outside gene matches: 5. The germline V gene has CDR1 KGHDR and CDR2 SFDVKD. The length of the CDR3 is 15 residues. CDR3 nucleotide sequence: TGTGCCACCACTACCGGGACAGGGAACACCGGGGAGCTGTTTTTT. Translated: CATTTGTGNTGELFF.

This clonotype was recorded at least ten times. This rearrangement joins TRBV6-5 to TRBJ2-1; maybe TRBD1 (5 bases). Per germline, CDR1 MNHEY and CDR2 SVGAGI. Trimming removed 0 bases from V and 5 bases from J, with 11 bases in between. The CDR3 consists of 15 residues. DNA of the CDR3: TGTGCCAGCAGTTACTCAGGGGTTTTAAACAATGAGCAGTTCTTC. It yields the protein CASSYSGVLNNEQFF.

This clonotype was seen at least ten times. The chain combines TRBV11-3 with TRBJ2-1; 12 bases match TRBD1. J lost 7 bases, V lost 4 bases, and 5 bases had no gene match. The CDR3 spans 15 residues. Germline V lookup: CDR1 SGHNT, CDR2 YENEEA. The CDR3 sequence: CASSSRDRGLNEQFF. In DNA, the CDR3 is TGTGCCAGCAGCTCCCGGGACAGGGGGCTAAATGAGCAGTTCTTC. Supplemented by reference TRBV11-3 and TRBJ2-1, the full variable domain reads EAGVVQSPRYKIIEKKQPVAFWCNPISGHNTLYWYLQNLGQGPELLIRYENEEAVDDSQLPKDRFSAERLKGVDSTLKIQPAELGDSAVYLCASSSRDRGLNEQFFGPGTRLTVL.

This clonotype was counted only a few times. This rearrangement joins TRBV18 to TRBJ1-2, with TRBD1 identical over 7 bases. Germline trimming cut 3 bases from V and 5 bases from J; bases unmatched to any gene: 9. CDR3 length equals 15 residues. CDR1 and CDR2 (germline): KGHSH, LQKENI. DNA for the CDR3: TGTGCCAGCTCACCGGCCCAGGGGGGGTTGTATGGCTACACCTTC. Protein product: CASSPAQGGLYGYTF.

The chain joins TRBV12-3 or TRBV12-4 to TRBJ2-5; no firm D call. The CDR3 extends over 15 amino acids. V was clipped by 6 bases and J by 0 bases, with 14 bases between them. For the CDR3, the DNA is TGTGCCAGCAGCCACGGTCCGACAAACCAAGAGACCCAGTACTTC. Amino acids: CASSHGPTNQETQYF.

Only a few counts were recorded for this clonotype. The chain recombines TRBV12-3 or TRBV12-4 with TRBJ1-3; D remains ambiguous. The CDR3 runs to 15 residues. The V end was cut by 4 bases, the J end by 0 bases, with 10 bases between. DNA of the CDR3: TGTGCCAGCAGTTCCTACACGAGCTCTGGAAACACCATATATTTT. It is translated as CASSSYTSSGNTIYF.